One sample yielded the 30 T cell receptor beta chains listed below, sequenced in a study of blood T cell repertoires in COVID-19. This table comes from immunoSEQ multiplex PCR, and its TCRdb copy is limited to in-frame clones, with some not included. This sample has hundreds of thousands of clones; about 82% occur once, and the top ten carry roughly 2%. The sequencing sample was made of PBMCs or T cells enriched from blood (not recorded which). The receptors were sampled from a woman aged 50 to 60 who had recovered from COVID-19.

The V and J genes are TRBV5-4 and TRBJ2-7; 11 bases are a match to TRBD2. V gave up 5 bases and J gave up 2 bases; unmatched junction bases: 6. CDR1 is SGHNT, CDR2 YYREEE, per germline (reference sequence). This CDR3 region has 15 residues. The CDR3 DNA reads TGTGCCAGCAGTTCTACTAGCGGGGGACCCTACGAGCAGTACTTC. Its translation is CASSSTSGGPYEQYF.

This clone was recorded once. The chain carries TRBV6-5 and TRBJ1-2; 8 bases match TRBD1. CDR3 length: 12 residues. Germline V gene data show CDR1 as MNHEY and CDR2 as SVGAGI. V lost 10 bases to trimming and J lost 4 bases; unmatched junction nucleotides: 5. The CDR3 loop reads CANGQGGYGYTF. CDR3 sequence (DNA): TGTGCCAACGGACAGGGCGGCTATGGCTACACCTTC.

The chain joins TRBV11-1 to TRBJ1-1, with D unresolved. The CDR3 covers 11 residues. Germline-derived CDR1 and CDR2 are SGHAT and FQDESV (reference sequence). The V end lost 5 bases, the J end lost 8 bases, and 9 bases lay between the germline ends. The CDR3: CASSLGEEAFF. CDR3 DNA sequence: TGTGCCAGCAGCCTAGGAGAAGAAGCTTTCTTT.

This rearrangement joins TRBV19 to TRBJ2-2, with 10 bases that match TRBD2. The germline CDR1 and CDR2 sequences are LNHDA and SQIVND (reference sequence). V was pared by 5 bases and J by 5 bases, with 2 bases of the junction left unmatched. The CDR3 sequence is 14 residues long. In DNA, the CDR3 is TGTGCCAGTAGTTCACTAGCGGGAACCGGGGAGCTGTTTTTT. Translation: CASSSLAGTGELFF.

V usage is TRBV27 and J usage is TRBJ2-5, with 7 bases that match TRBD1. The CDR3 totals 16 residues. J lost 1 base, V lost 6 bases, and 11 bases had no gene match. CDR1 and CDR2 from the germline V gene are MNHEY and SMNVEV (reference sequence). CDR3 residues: CASRQDRVVGQETQYF. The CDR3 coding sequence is TGTGCCAGCAGGCAAGACAGGGTTGTAGGCCAAGAGACCCAGTACTTC.

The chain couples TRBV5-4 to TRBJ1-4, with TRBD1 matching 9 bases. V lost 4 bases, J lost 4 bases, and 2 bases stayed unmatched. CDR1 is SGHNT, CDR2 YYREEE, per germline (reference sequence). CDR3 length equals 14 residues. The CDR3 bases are TGTGCCAGCAGCCTGACAGGGGGTAATGAAAAACTGTTTTTT. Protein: CASSLTGGNEKLFF.

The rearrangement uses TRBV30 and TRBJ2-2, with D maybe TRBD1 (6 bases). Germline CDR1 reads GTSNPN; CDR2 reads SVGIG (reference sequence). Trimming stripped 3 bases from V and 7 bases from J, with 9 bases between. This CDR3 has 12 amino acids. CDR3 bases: TGTGCCTGGAGGCCACAGGGCGGGGAGCTGTTTTTT. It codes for CAWRPQGGELFF.

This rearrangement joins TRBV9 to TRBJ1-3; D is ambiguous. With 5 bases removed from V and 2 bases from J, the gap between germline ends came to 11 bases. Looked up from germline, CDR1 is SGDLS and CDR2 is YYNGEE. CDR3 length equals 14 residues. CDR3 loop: CASSPPPAGNTIYF. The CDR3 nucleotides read TGTGCCAGCAGTCCCCCCCCCGCTGGAAACACCATATATTTT.

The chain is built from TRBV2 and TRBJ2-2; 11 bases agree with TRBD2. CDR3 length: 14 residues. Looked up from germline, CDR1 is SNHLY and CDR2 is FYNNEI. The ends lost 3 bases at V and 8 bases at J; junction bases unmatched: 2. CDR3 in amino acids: CASSDRLAGGELFF. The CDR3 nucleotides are TGTGCCAGCAGTGATCGACTAGCGGGAGGGGAGCTGTTTTTT.

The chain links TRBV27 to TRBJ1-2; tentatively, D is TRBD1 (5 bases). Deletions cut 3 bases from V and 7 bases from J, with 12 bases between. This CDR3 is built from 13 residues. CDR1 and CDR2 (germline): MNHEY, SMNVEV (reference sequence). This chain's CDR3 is CASSLQGLGGYTF. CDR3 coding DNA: TGTGCCAGCAGTTTGCAGGGTCTGGGTGGCTACACCTTC.

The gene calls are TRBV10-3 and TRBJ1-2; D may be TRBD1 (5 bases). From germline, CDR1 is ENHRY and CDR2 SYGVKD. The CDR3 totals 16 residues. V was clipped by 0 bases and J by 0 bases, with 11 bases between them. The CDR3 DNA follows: TGTGCCATCAGTGAGTCACAGGAGGGGTCTAACTATGGCTACACCTTC. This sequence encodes CAISESQEGSNYGYTF.

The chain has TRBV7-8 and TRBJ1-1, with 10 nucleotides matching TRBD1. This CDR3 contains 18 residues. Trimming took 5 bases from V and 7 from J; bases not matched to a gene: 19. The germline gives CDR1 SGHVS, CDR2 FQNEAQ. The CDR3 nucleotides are TGTGCCAGCAGCCAAGTAAGCGCGGGACAGGGGTTTTATGGTGAAGCTTTCTTT. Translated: CASSQVSAGQGFYGEAFF.

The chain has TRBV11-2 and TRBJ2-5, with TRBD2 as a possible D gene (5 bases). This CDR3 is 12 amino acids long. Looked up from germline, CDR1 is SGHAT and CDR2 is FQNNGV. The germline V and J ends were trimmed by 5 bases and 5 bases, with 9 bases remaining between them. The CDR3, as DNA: TGTGCCAGCAGCCGGGGAATGGAGACCCAGTACTTC. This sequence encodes CASSRGMETQYF.

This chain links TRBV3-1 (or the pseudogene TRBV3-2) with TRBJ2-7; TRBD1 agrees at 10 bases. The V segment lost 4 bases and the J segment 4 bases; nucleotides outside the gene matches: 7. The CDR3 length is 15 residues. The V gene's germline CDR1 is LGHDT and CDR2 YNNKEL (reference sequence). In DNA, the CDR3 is TGTGCCAGCAGCCTTTCGGACAGGGGGTGGTACGAGCAGTACTTC. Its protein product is CASSLSDRGWYEQYF.

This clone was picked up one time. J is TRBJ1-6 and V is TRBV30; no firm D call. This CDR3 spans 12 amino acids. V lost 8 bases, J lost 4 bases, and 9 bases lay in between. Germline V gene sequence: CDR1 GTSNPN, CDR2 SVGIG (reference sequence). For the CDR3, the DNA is TGTGCCATGTCCCCTTATAATTCACCCCTCCACTTT. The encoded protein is CAMSPYNSPLHF. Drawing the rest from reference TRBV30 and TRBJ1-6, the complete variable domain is SQTIHQWPATLVQPVGSPLSLECTVEGTSNPNLYWYRQAAGRGLQLLFYSVGIGQISSEVPQNLSASRPQDRQFILSSKKLLLSDSGFYLCAMSPYNSPLHFGNGTRLTVT.

The CDR3 sequence is CASSLVPVKGTEAFF. CDR3 nucleotides: TGTGCCAGCAGCTTGGTACCAGTAAAGGGGACTGAAGCTTTCTTT. The gene calls are TRBV5-5 and TRBJ1-1, with a tentative D call TRBD1 (5 bases). V was pared by 0 bases and J by 5 bases, with 14 bases between. The germline gives CDR1 SGHKS, CDR2 YYEKEE (reference sequence). The CDR3 sequence is 15 residues long. The full variable domain, rest sourced from reference TRBV5-5 and TRBJ1-1, is DAGVTQSPTHLIKTRGQQVTLRCSPISGHKSVSWYQQVLGQGPQFIFQYYEKEERGRGNFPDRFSARQFPNYSSELNVNALLLGDSALYLCASSLVPVKGTEAFFGQGTRLTVV.

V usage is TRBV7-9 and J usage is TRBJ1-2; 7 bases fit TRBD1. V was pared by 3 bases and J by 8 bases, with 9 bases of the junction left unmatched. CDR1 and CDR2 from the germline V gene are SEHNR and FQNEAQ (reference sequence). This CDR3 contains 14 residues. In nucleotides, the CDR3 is TGTGCCAGCAGCTTGGAGGGACAGCAGGCGGGCTACACCTTC. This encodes CASSLEGQQAGYTF.

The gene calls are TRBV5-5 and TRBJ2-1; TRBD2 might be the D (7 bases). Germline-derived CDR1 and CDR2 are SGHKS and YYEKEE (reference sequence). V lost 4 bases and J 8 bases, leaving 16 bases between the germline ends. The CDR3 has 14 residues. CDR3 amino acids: CASSRGGDPHEQFF. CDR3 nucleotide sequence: TGTGCCAGCAGCAGGGGGGGCGACCCCCATGAGCAGTTCTTC.

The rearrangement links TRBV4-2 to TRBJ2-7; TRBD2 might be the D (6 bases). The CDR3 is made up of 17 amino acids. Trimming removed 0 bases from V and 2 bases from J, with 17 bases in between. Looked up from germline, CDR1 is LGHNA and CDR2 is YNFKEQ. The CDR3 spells CASSQDGGRGGAYEQYF. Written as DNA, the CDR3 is TGTGCCAGCAGCCAAGATGGAGGGCGGGGAGGCGCCTACGAGCAGTACTTC.

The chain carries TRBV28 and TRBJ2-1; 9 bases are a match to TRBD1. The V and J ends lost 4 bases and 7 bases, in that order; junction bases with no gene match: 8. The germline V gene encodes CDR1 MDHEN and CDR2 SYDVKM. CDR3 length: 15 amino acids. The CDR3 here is CASSSGTGLRNEQFF. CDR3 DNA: TGTGCCAGCAGTTCTGGGACAGGGTTACGGAATGAGCAGTTCTTC.

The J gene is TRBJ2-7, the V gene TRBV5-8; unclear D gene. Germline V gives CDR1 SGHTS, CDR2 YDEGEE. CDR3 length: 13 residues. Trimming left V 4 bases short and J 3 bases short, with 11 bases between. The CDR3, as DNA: TGTGCCAGCAGCCCCACTGAATACTACGAGCAGTACTTC. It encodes CASSPTEYYEQYF.

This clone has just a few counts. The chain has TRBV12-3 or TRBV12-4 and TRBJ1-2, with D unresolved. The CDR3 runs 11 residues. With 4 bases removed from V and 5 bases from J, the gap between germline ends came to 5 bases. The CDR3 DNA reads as TGTGCCAGCAGTTCCGGTTATGGCTACACCTTC. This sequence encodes CASSSGYGYTF.

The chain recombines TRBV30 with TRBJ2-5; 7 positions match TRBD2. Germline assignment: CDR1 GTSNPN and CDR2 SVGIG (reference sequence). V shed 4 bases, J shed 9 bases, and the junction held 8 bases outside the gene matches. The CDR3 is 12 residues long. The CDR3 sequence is CAWNLQRESQYF. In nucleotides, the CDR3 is TGTGCCTGGAACCTGCAGCGGGAATCCCAGTACTTC.

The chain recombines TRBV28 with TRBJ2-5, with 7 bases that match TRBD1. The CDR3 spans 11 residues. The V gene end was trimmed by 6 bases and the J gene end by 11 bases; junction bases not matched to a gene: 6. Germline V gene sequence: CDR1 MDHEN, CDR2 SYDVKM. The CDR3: CASRIGTEQYF. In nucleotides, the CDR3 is TGTGCCAGCAGAATTGGGACAGAACAGTACTTC.

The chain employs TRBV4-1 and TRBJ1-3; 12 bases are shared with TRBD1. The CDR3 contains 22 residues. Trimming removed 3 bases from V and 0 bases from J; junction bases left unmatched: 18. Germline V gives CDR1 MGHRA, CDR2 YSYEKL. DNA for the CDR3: TGCGCCAGCAGCCATCGGGACAGGGGGCGCGACGGAAATCCAATCTCTGGAAACACCATATATTTT. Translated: CASSHRDRGRDGNPISGNTIYF.

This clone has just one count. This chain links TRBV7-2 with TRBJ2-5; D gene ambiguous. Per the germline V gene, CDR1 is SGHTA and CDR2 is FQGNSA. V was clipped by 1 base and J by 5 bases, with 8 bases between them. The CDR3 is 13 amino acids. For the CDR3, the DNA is TGTGCCAGCAGCTTAGATCGTCGGGAGACCCAGTACTTC. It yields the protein CASSLDRRETQYF.

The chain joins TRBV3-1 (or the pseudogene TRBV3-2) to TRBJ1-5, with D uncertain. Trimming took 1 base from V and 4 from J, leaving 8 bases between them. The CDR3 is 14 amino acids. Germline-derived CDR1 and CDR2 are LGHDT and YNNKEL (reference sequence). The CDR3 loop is CASSQVAGNQPQHF. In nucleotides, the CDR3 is TGTGCCAGCAGCCAAGTGGCCGGGAATCAGCCCCAGCATTTT.

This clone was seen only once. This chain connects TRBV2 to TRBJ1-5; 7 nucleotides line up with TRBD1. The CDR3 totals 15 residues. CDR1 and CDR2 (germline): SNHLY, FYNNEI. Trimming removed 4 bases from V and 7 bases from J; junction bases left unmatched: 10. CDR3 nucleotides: TGTGCCAGCAGTGGCAATGGGGCAGGGGGACAGCCCCAGCATTTT. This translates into CASSGNGAGGQPQHF.

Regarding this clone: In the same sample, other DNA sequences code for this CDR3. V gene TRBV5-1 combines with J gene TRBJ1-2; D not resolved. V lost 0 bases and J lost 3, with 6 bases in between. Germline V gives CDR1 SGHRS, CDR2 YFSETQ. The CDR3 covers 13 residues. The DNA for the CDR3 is TGCGCCAGCAGCTTGGTACAAGACTATGGCTACACCTTC. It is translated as CASSLVQDYGYTF.

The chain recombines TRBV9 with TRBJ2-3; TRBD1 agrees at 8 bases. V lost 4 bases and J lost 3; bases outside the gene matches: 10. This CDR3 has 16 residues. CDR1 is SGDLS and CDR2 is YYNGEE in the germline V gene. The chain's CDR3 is CASSYSGQGRTDTQYF. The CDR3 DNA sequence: TGTGCCAGCAGCTACTCTGGACAGGGCCGAACAGATACGCAGTATTTT.